Given below is one T cell receptor beta chain in context. Its antigen remains unidentified. The data were obtained in a study of T cells in localized non-small cell lung cancer. Study-level findings and limits: A median approximately 59 of the top 100 tumor clones appeared in adjacent lung. T cell clonality was highest in uninvolved adjacent lung, above tumor.

Using immunoSEQ multiplex PCR, the repertoire was profiled, and TCRdb retains in-frame clones only, with some absent. The data contain about 33,000 clones, about four fifths of them singletons. CDR1 MGHRA and CDR2 YSYEKL come from the germline V gene. The V end lost 0 bases, the J end lost 2 bases, and 8 bases lay between the germline ends. The CDR3 length is 14 residues. The sequence came from a male donor aged 60 or older with stage III squamous cell lung carcinoma. The source was peripheral blood, collected before any cancer treatment. This chain links TRBV4-1 with TRBJ2-7; D uncertain. CDR3 sequence: CASSQEISTYEQYF. The CDR3, as DNA: TGCGCCAGCAGCCAAGAGATAAGCACCTACGAGCAGTACTTC.